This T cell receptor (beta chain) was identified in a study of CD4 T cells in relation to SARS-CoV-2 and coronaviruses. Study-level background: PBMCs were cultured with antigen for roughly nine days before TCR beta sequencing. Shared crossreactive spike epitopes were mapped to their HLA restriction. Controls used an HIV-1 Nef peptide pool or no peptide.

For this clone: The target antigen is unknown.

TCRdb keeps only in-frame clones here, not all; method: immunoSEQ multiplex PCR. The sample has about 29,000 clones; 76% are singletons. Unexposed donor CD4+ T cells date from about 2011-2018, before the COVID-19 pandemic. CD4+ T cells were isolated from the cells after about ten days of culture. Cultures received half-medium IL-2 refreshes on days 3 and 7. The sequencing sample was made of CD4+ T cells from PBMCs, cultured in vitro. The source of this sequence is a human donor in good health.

CDR3 residues: CASSQGWQGLAYGYTF. The CDR3 DNA reads TGCGCCAGCAGCCAAGGTTGGCAGGGCCTTGCCTATGGCTACACCTTC. This rearrangement joins TRBV4-3 to TRBJ1-2, with D perhaps TRBD1 (5 bases). The germline V gene encodes CDR1 LGHNA and CDR2 YSLEER. The CDR3 covers 16 residues. Trimming shortened V by 1 base and J by 4 bases, and 16 bases separated the two germline ends.